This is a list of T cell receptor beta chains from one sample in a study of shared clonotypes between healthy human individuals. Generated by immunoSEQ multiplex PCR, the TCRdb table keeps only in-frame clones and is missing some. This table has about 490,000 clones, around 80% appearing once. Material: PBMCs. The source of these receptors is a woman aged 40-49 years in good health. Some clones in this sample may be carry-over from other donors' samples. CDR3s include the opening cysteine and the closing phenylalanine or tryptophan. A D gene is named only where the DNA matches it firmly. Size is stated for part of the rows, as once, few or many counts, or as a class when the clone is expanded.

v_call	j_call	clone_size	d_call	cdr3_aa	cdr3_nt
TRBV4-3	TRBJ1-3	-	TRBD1	CASSRDRVSGNTIYF	TGCGCCAGCAGCCGAGACAGGGTCTCTGGAAACACCATATATTTT
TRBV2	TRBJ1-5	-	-	CASSRAGEGQPQHF	TGTGCCAGCAGCAGGGCGGGCGAAGGCCAGCCCCAGCATTTT
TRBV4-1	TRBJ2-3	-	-	CASSQGVAGNYYTDTQYF	TGCGCCAGCAGCCAGGGGGTCGCAGGGAATTATTACACAGATACGCAGTATTTT
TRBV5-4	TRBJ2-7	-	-	CASSLPGAYSYEQYF	TGTGCCAGCAGCTTGCCAGGGGCGTACTCCTACGAGCAGTACTTC
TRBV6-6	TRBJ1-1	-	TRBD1	CASREPGTGVIEAFF	TGTGCCAGCAGAGAACCCGGGACAGGGGTAATTGAAGCTTTCTTT
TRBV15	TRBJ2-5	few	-	CATSRLLETQYF	TGTGCCACCAGCAGATTACTGGAGACCCAGTACTTC
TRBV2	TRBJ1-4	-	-	CASKTDSGSEKLFF	TGTGCCAGCAAGACTGACAGTGGGAGTGAAAAACTGTTTTTT
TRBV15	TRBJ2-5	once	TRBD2	CATSSAGVKETQYF	TGTGCCACCAGCTCAGCGGGAGTGAAGGAGACCCAGTACTTC
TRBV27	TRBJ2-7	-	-	CASSSHSRGRTQKNYEQYF	TGTGCCAGCAGTTCCCATTCCCGCGGGCGCACGCAGAAGAACTACGAGCAGTACTTC
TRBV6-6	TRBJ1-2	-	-	CASTRRDILDYGYTF	TGTGCCAGCACCCGCAGGGACATTCTTGACTATGGCTACACCTTC
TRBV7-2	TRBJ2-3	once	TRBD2	CASNAGTRDSDTQYF	TGTGCCAGCAACGCCGGGACTAGGGATTCAGATACGCAGTATTTT
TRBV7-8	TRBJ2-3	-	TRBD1	CASSPGTGLMTQYF	TGTGCCAGCAGCCCAGGGACAGGGTTAATGACGCAGTATTTT
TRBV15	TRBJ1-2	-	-	CATSRDLTESYGYTF	TGTGCCACCAGCAGAGACCTCACCGAAAGCTATGGCTACACCTTC
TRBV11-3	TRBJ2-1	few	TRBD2	CASSQGGSDEQFF	TGTGCCAGCAGCCAGGGAGGGAGTGATGAGCAGTTCTTC
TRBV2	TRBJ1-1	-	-	CASSGDTLGTEAFF	TGTGCCAGCAGTGGGGACACTTTGGGGACTGAAGCTTTCTTT
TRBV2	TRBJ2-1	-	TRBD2	CASSPAREAYNEQFF	TGTGCCAGCAGCCCCGCGCGGGAGGCCTACAATGAGCAGTTCTTC
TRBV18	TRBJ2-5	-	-	CASSPPVSVGSETQYF	TGTGCCAGCTCACCACCGGTCTCGGTGGGGTCAGAGACCCAGTACTTC
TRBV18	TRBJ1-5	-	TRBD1	CASSPTGGHQPQHF	TGTGCCAGCTCACCGACAGGGGGCCATCAGCCCCAGCATTTT
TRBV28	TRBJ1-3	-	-	CASSTPLGYSGNTIYF	TGTGCCAGCAGTACCCCGCTAGGCTACTCTGGAAACACCATATATTTT
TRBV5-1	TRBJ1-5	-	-	CASSPRPAGLDQPQHF	TGCGCCAGCAGCCCCCGGCCCGCCGGACTAGATCAGCCCCAGCATTTT
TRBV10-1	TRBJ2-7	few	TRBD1	CASIGCRGRGYEQYF	TGCGCCAGCATCGGATGCAGGGGGCGGGGCTACGAGCAGTACTTC
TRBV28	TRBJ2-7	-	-	CASSLGQLIYEQYF	TGTGCCAGCAGTTTAGGGCAGTTAATTTACGAGCAGTACTTC
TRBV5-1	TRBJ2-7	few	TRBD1	CASSLRGRGHEQYF	TGCGCCAGCAGCTTGCGCGGCAGGGGGCACGAGCAGTACTTC
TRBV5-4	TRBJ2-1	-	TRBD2	CASSLASGPYNEQFF	TGTGCCAGCAGCTTGGCTAGCGGGCCCTACAATGAGCAGTTCTTC
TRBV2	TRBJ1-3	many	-	CASSATGTASGNTIYF	TGTGCCAGCAGTGCCACCGGGACGGCCTCTGGAAACACCATATATTTT
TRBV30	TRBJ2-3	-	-	CAWRLGSRDTQYF	TGTGCCTGGAGGTTGGGCTCAAGGGATACGCAGTATTTT
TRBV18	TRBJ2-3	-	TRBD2	CASSPTSGTRTQYF	TGTGCCAGCTCACCAACTAGCGGGACACGTACGCAGTATTTT
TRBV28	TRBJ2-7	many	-	CASSLWGYEQYF	TGTGCCAGCAGTTTATGGGGATACGAGCAGTACTTC
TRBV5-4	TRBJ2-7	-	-	CASSQGQDYSYEQYF	TGTGCCAGCAGCCAAGGTCAGGACTATTCCTACGAGCAGTACTTC
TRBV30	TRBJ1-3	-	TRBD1	CAWSVGQVSGNTIYF	TGTGCCTGGAGTGTAGGACAGGTCTCTGGAAACACCATATATTTT
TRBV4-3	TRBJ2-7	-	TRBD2	CASSQVGGRGTYEQYF	TGCGCCAGCAGCCAAGTGGGGGGGAGGGGTACCTACGAGCAGTACTTC
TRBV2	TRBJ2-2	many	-	CASSRLTNTGELFF	TGTGCCAGCAGTAGACTAACGAACACCGGGGAGCTGTTTTTT
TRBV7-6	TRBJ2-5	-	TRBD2	CASNTFGSGRAETQYF	TGTGCCAGCAACACCTTTGGTAGCGGGAGAGCAGAGACCCAGTACTTC
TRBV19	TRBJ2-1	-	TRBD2	CASRGTSGRAQSEQFF	TGTGCCAGTAGGGGGACTAGCGGGAGGGCCCAGTCTGAGCAGTTCTTC
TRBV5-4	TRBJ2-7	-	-	CASSLIGGRYEQYF	TGTGCCAGCAGCTTGATCGGGGGCCGGTACGAGCAGTACTTC
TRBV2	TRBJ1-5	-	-	CASSDSYQPQHF	TGTGCCAGCAGCGACTCCTATCAGCCCCAGCATTTT
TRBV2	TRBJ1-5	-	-	CASSDLWDQPQHF	TGTGCCAGCAGTGATCTTTGGGATCAGCCCCAGCATTTT
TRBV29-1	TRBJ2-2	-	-	CSARNTGELFF	TGCAGCGCCAGGAACACCGGGGAGCTGTTTTTT
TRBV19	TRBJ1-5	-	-	CASSPGPNQPQHF	TGTGCCAGTAGTCCCGGACCGAATCAGCCCCAGCATTTT
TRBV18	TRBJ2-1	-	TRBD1	CASSHDGQVSNEQFF	TGTGCCAGCTCACATGATGGACAGGTTAGCAATGAGCAGTTCTTC
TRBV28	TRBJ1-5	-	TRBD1	CASRPTGDFQPQHF	TGTGCCAGCAGACCCACAGGGGATTTCCAGCCCCAGCATTTT
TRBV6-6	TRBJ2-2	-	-	CASRKRDAGELFF	TGTGCCAGCAGAAAAAGGGATGCCGGGGAGCTGTTTTTT
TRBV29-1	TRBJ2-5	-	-	CSVDSKQETQYF	TGCAGCGTTGACAGTAAGCAAGAGACCCAGTACTTC
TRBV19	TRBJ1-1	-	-	CASSFYTAGGTEAFF	TGTGCCAGTAGTTTCTACACCGCCGGGGGCACTGAAGCTTTCTTT
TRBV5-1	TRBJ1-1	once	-	CASSGSDTEAFF	TGCGCCAGCAGTGGATCGGACACTGAAGCTTTCTTT
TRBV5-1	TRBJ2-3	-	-	CASSLPGLPTDTQYF	TGCGCCAGCAGCTTGCCCGGACTTCCCACAGATACGCAGTATTTT
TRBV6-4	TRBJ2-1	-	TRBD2	CASSDSAGGPYNEQFF	TGTGCCAGCAGTGACTCGGCGGGAGGGCCCTACAATGAGCAGTTCTTC
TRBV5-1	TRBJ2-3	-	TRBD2	CASSLGLATSTDTQYF	TGCGCCAGCAGCTTGGGACTAGCGACTAGCACAGATACGCAGTATTTT
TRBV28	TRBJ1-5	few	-	CASRTGSLNQPQHF	TGTGCCAGCCGTACCGGGAGTCTCAATCAGCCCCAGCATTTT
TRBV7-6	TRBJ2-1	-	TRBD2	CASSLGLANEQFF	TGTGCCAGCAGCTTAGGACTAGCTAATGAGCAGTTCTTC
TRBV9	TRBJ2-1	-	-	CASSVLSSGSYNEQFF	TGTGCCAGCAGCGTACTTAGTAGCGGCTCCTACAATGAGCAGTTCTTC
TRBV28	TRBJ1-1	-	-	CASSSYHAPNTEAFF	TGTGCCAGCAGTTCCTACCACGCACCGAACACTGAAGCTTTCTTT
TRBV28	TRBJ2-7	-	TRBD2	CASRVAGEVYEQYF	TGTGCCAGCAGGGTAGCGGGAGAGGTCTACGAGCAGTACTTC
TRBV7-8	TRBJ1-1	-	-	CASSFDRTTGAFF	TGTGCCAGCAGCTTTGACAGGACCACCGGAGCTTTCTTT
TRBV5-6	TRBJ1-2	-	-	CASSLEGPNYGYTF	TGTGCCAGCAGCTTGGAGGGCCCAAACTATGGCTACACCTTC
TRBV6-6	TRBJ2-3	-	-	CASSYSWDTQYF	TGTGCCAGCAGTTACTCATGGGATACGCAGTATTTT
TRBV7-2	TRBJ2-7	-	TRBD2	CASSSMGLAASYEQYF	TGTGCCAGCAGCTCGATGGGACTAGCGGCATCCTACGAGCAGTACTTC
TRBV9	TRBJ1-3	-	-	CASSARAGEGNTIYF	TGTGCCAGCAGCGCCAGGGCCGGGGAGGGAAACACCATATATTTT
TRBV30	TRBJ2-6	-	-	CAWRGGGLKPTSGNSGANVLTF	TGTGCCTGGAGAGGGGGGGGACTAAAACCTACGTCTGGGAACTCTGGGGCCAACGTCCTGACTTTC